The TCR beta chain under discussion was sequenced for a study of blood T cell repertoires in COVID-19. Sequenced by immunoSEQ multiplex PCR; TCRdb stores in-frame clones only, minus some. The repertoire consists of tens of thousands of clones, with 75% to 90% occurring once and the leading ten covering about 13%. Germline loops: CDR1 SGDLS, CDR2 YYNGEE. The CDR3 is 18 amino acids. J was trimmed by 5 bases and V by 0 bases; bases with no gene match: 15. The V and J genes are TRBV9 and TRBJ2-3; 7 nucleotides align to TRBD2. What was sequenced was peripheral blood. The origin of this receptor is a human donor with active COVID-19. The donor label of this sample is uncertain. The CDR3 DNA sequence: TGTGCCAGCAGCGTAGCTCCCCCTGGGAGGGTAGGTGAAGATACGCAGTATTTT. Translated: CASSVAPPGRVGEDTQYF.